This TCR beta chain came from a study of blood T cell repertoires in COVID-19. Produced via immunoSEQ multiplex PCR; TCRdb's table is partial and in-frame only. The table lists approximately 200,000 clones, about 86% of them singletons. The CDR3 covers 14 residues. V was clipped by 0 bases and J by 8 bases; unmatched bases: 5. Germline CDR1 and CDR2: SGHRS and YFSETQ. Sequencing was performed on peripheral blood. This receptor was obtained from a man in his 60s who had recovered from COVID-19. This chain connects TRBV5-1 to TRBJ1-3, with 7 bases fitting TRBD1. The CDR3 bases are TGCGCCAGCAGCTTGGGGGACAGCGGACACACCATATATTTT. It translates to CASSLGDSGHTIYF.